The 22 T cell receptor beta chains in this list originate from one sample, sequenced in a study of persistence of HIV-infected CD4 T cells. Sequencing used immunoSEQ version 4 in survey mode. This table comes from immunoSEQ multiplex PCR, and its TCRdb copy is limited to in-frame clones, with some not included. Here the sample spans tens of thousands of clones, roughly three quarters being singletons. No cognate antigen is known for these TCRs. Overlapping HIV-1 Gag 15-mer peptides at approximately 0.91 ug per peptide per mL were used. CD4+ T cells upregulating both CD40 ligand and CD69 were sorted as responding cells. Sequencing used CD4+ T cells sorted from PBMCs after approximately 20-hour stimulation, obtained from a patient who received antiretroviral therapy. Every receptor here comes from an adult man with HIV who was CMV-seropositive.

This chain uses TRBV7-9 with TRBJ2-6; no reliable D call. With 2 bases removed from V and 0 bases from J, the gap between germline ends came to 5 bases. This CDR3 region has 15 residues. Germline CDR1 reads SEHNR; CDR2 reads FQNEAQ (reference sequence). In nucleotides, the CDR3 is TGTGCCAGCAGCTTATCCGGCTCTGGGGCCAACGTCCTGACTTTC. Its translation: CASSLSGSGANVLTF. The full variable domain, completed using reference TRBV7-9 and TRBJ2-6, is DTGVSQNPRHKITKRGQNVTFRCDPISEHNRLYWYRQTLGQGPEFLTYFQNEAQLEKSRLLSDRFSAERPKGSFSTLEIQRTEQGDSAMYLCASSLSGSGANVLTFGAGSRLTVL.

The V and J genes are TRBV5-6 and TRBJ2-2; 7 nucleotides agree with TRBD1. With V trimmed by 1 base and J by 4 bases, 4 bases remained unmatched. CDR1 SGHDT and CDR2 YYEEEE come from the germline V gene. The CDR3 runs 15 residues. CDR3 in amino acids: CASSLRGHGTGELFF. In DNA, the CDR3 is TGTGCCAGCAGCTTGAGGGGGCACGGCACCGGGGAGCTGTTTTTT.

The chain recombines TRBV5-1 with TRBJ1-3, with 7 bases matching TRBD1. The CDR3 length is 16 residues. CDR1 and CDR2 (germline): SGHRS, YFSETQ. V gave up 0 bases and J gave up 2 bases; unmatched junction bases: 5. Written as DNA, the CDR3 is TGCGCCAGCAGCTTGGATGGGGACAGCACTGGAAACACCATATATTTT. Translated, it gives CASSLDGDSTGNTIYF.

The J gene is TRBJ1-4, the V gene TRBV6-5, with 7 bases that match TRBD1. The CDR3 totals 15 residues. Germline V CDR1 and CDR2: MNHEY, SVGAGI. V lost 6 bases and J lost 5; bases outside the gene matches: 9. CDR3 sequence (DNA): TGTGCCAGCAGGGCAGGGGGAAGGGGGAATGAAAAACTGTTTTTT. Translation: CASRAGGRGNEKLFF.

The chain joins TRBV7-3 to TRBJ2-7; 8 positions agree with TRBD1. The CDR3 contains 13 residues. J lost 7 bases, V lost 5 bases, and 7 bases had no gene match. Germline V gene sequence: CDR1 SGHTA, CDR2 FQGTGA. The CDR3 loop is CASSPGGPQEQYF. The DNA for the CDR3 is TGTGCCAGCAGCCCAGGGGGCCCTCAGGAGCAGTACTTC. The whole variable domain, remainder taken from reference TRBV7-3 and TRBJ2-7, is GAGVSQTPSNKVTEKGKYVELRCDPISGHTALYWYRQSLGQGPEFLIYFQGTGAADDSGLPNDRFFAVRPEGSVSTLKIQRTERGDSAVYLCASSPGGPQEQYFGPGTRLTVT.

This chain uses TRBV6-1 with TRBJ1-5, with 8 bases aligning to TRBD1. The CDR3 extends over 15 amino acids. Germline V gene data show CDR1 as MNHNS and CDR2 as SASEGT. The V gene end was trimmed by 1 base and the J gene end by 6 bases; junction bases not matched to a gene: 5. In DNA form, the CDR3 reads TGTGCCAGCAGTGAAGGGCCAGGGGGCTTTCAGCCCCAGCATTTT. Protein sequence: CASSEGPGGFQPQHF.

The rearrangement uses TRBV7-6 and TRBJ2-1; unclear D gene. In germline, CDR1 is SGHVS, CDR2 FNYEAQ. Trimming removed 5 bases from V and 7 bases from J, with 15 bases in between. The CDR3 runs 14 residues. The CDR3 region is CASSPEELRNEQFF. The CDR3 DNA reads TGTGCCAGCAGCCCTGAAGAATTGCGTAATGAGCAGTTCTTC.

V and J are TRBV11-2 and TRBJ2-7, with D unresolved. V was cut by 1 base and J by 1 base, with 8 bases left in between. CDR1 SGHAT and CDR2 FQNNGV come from the germline V gene. CDR3 length: 14 residues. This CDR3 reads CASSLGMGSYEQYF. The CDR3 nucleotides read TGTGCCAGCAGCTTAGGTATGGGATCCTACGAGCAGTACTTC.

The chain has TRBV2 and TRBJ2-3; TRBD2 aligns across 10 bases. Germline V CDR1 and CDR2: SNHLY, FYNNEI. V lost 6 bases to trimming and J lost 1 base; unmatched junction nucleotides: 7. This CDR3 is built from 16 residues. CDR3 in DNA: TGTGCCAGCAGAACACTAAGCGGGGGGGGCACAGATACGCAGTATTTT. This codes for CASRTLSGGGTDTQYF.

This rearrangement joins TRBV9 to TRBJ2-3, with 7 positions matching TRBD2. The germline V gene has CDR1 SGDLS and CDR2 YYNGEE. The J segment lost 2 bases and the V segment lost 5 bases, leaving 14 bases of the junction unmatched. This CDR3 is 17 amino acids long. The CDR3, as DNA: TGTGCCAGCAGTCTTACGACTAGCAACAAAAACACAGATACGCAGTATTTT. Translation: CASSLTTSNKNTDTQYF.

The chain is built from TRBV19 and TRBJ1-4, with D hard to call. Germline V CDR1 and CDR2: LNHDA, SQIVND (reference sequence). V was cut by 6 bases and J by 4 bases, with 24 bases left in between. The CDR3 runs 18 residues. The chain's CDR3 is CASSLLGLSTSGNEKLFF. CDR3 DNA: TGTGCCAGTAGCCTACTCGGCCTCTCGACGTCTGGTAATGAAAAACTGTTTTTT.

V usage is TRBV6-1 and J usage is TRBJ1-5, with D unresolved. CDR3 length equals 13 residues. V shed 2 bases and J shed 9 bases, with 11 bases lying between them. The germline V gene encodes CDR1 MNHNS and CDR2 SASEGT. The CDR3 loop is CASSERSLSPQHF. The CDR3 region has the DNA TGTGCCAGCAGTGAAAGAAGCCTCTCGCCCCAGCATTTT.

The J gene is TRBJ2-1, the V gene TRBV18; D possibly corresponds to TRBD2 (6 bases). Germline CDR1 reads KGHSH; CDR2 reads LQKENI. CDR3 length: 14 residues. V was clipped by 0 bases and J by 9 bases, with 12 bases between them. Here the CDR3 reads CASSPPTSYGEQFF. The DNA of the CDR3 is TGTGCCAGCTCACCACCGACTAGTTATGGTGAGCAGTTCTTC.

The rearrangement joins TRBV3-1 (or the pseudogene TRBV3-2) to TRBJ2-6; D ambiguous. V lost 1 base and J lost 2, with 6 bases in between. Germline lookup yields CDR1 LGHDT and CDR2 YNNKEL (reference sequence). The CDR3 sequence is 15 residues long. This CDR3 reads CASSQVTTGANVLTF. CDR3 DNA sequence: TGTGCCAGCAGCCAAGTGACAACTGGGGCCAACGTCCTGACTTTC.

The chain employs TRBV2 and TRBJ2-7; maybe TRBD1 (5 bases). Trimming took off 4 bases at V and 3 bases at J, with 7 bases between the two ends. The germline gives CDR1 SNHLY, CDR2 FYNNEI. This CDR3 spans 12 amino acids. As DNA, the CDR3 is TGTGCCAGCAGTGGACAGAACTACGAGCAGTACTTC. This encodes CASSGQNYEQYF.

This chain uses TRBV27 with TRBJ1-2; D might be TRBD1 (5 bases). V was clipped by 6 bases and J by 1 base, with 18 bases between them. The CDR3 extends over 16 amino acids. Germline V CDR1 and CDR2: MNHEY, SMNVEV (reference sequence). CDR3 residues: CASRTFGVQGNYGYTF. The CDR3, as DNA: TGTGCCAGCAGAACATTCGGGGTTCAGGGTAACTATGGCTACACCTTC.

This clone is a singleton in its sample. Other DNA sequences from this sample encode an identical CDR3 as well. The V gene is TRBV5-1, the J gene TRBJ1-2, with TRBD1 as a possible D gene (6 bases). CDR3 length equals 14 residues. Germline V CDR1 and CDR2: SGHRS, YFSETQ. V was cut by 0 bases and J by 8 bases, with 14 bases left in between. The CDR3 DNA follows: TGCGCCAGCAGCTTGGACACGGGGGGGGGCGGCTACACCTTC. Its translation is CASSLDTGGGGYTF.

The chain has TRBV3-1 (or the pseudogene TRBV3-2) and TRBJ1-2, with D perhaps matching TRBD1 (5 bases). Germline-derived CDR1 and CDR2 are LGHDT and YNNKEL (reference sequence). This CDR3 is 13 amino acids long. Trimming stripped 3 bases from V and 6 bases from J, with 11 bases between. CDR3 amino acids: CASSHTRGDGYTF. DNA for the CDR3: TGTGCCAGCAGCCACACGAGGGGAGATGGCTACACCTTC.

Written as DNA, the CDR3 is TGTGCCAGTAGTAACCCGGGACAGACTCGCAATGAGCAGTTCTTC. This sequence encodes CASSNPGQTRNEQFF. This sequence joins TRBV19 and TRBJ2-1; 7 bases align to TRBD1. The CDR3 runs 15 residues. From germline, CDR1 is LNHDA and CDR2 SQIVND (reference sequence). Germline trimming cut 4 bases from V and 6 bases from J; bases unmatched to any gene: 9. The full variable domain, rest sourced from reference TRBV19 and TRBJ2-1, is DGGITQSPKYLFRKEGQNVTLSCEQNLNHDAMYWYRQDPGQGLRLIYYSQIVNDFQKGDIAEGYSVSREKKESFPLTVTSAQKNPTAFYLCASSNPGQTRNEQFFGPGTRLTVL.

This chain links TRBV9 with TRBJ1-6; D call uncertain. Germline V lookup: CDR1 SGDLS, CDR2 YYNGEE. V was clipped by 2 bases and J by 10 bases, with 13 bases between them. The CDR3 loop spans 14 amino acids. The chain's CDR3 is CASSVLNVGSPLHF. CDR3 coding DNA: TGTGCCAGCAGCGTCCTGAATGTAGGGTCACCCCTCCACTTT.

The gene calls are TRBV3-1 (or the pseudogene TRBV3-2) and TRBJ1-1; D may be TRBD1 (5 bases). Per germline, CDR1 LGHDT and CDR2 YNNKEL (reference sequence). The CDR3 has 12 amino acids. The V and J ends lost 2 bases and 5 bases respectively, with 6 bases between them. The CDR3 DNA reads as TGTGCCAGCAGCCAACAGGGAACTGAAGCTTTCTTT. This translates into CASSQQGTEAFF.

V is TRBV2 and J is TRBJ1-6, with D uncertain. Germline CDR1 and CDR2: SNHLY and FYNNEI. The CDR3 has 13 residues. V gave up 5 bases and J gave up 6 bases, with 8 bases separating them. CDR3 nucleotide sequence: TGTGCCAGCAGTCTTTACGGTAATTCACCCCTCCACTTT. Its protein product is CASSLYGNSPLHF.